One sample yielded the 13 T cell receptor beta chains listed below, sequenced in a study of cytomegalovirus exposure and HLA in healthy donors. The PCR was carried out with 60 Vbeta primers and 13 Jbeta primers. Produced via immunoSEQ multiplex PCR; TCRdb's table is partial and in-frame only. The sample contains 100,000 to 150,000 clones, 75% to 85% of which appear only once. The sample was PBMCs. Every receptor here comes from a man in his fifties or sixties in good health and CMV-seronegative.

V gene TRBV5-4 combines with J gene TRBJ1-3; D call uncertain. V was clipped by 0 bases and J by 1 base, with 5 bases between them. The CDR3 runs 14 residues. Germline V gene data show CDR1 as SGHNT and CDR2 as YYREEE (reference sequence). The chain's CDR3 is CASSLDNSGNTIYF. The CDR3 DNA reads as TGTGCCAGCAGCTTGGACAATTCTGGAAACACCATATATTTT.

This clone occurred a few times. The CDR3 sequence is CASSQDRLQGWREQYV. DNA for the CDR3: TGCGCCAGCAGCCAAGATAGGTTGCAGGGGTGGCGCGAGCAGTACGTC. The rearrangement links TRBV4-1 to TRBJ2-7; D may be TRBD1 (6 bases). Germline V gene sequence: CDR1 MGHRA, CDR2 YSYEKL. With 0 bases removed from V and 6 bases from J, the gap between germline ends came to 18 bases. The CDR3 runs 16 residues.

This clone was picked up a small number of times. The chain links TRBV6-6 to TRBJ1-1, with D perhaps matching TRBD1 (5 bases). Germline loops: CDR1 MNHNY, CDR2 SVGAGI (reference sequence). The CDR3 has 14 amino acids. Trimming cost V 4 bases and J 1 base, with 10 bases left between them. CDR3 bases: TGTGCCAGCAGTTCCTGGGGGGGGAACACTGAAGCTTTCTTT. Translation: CASSSWGGNTEAFF.

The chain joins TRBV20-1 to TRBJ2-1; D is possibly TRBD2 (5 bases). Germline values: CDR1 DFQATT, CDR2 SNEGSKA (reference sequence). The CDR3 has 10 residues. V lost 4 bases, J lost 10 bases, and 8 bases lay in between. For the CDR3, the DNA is TGCAGTGCTACTCGCGGGGAGCAGTTCTTC. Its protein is CSATRGEQFF.

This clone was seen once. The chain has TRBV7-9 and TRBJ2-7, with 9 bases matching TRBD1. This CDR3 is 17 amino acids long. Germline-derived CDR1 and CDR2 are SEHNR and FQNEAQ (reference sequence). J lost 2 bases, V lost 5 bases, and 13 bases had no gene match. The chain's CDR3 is CASSPLPKRQGAYEQYF. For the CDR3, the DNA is TGTGCCAGCAGCCCACTGCCGAAGAGACAGGGGGCCTACGAGCAGTACTTC.

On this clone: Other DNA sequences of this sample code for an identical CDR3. CDR3 in DNA: TGTGCCAGCAGCTTAGGCGGGGGGGACCAAGAGACCCAGTACTTC. It translates to CASSLGGGDQETQYF. The rearrangement links TRBV5-4 to TRBJ2-5; 9 bases match TRBD2. J gave up 0 bases and V 2 bases, and 2 bases lay outside the gene matches. Per the germline V gene, CDR1 is SGHNT and CDR2 is YYREEE (reference sequence). The CDR3 has 15 residues.

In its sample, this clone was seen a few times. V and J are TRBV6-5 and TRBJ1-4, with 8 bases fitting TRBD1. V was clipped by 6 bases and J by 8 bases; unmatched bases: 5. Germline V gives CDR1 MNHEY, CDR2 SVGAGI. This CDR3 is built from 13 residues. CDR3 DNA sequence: TGTGCCAGCAGCCAGGGGGCGCGAGAAAAACTGTTTTTT. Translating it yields CASSQGAREKLFF.

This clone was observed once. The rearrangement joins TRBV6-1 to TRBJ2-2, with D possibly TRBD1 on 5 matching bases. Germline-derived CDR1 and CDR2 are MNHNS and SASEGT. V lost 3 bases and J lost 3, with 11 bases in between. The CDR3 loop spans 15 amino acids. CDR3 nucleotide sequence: TGTGCCAGCAGTGAGGCAGGGTATGACACCGGGGAGCTGTTTTTT. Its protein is CASSEAGYDTGELFF.

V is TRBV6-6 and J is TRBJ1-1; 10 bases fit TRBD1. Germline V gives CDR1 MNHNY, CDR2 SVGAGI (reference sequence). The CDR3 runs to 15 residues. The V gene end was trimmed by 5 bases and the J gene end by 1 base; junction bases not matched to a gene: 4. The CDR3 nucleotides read TGTGCCAGCAGTCCCGGGACAGGGGAGAACACTGAAGCTTTCTTT. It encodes CASSPGTGENTEAFF.

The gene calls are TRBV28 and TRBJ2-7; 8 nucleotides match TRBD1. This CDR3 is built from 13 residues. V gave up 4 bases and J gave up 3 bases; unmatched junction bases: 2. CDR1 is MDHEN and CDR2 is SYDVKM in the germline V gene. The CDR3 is CASSSTGGYEQYV. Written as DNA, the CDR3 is TGTGCCAGCAGTTCTACAGGGGGCTACGAGCAGTACGTC.

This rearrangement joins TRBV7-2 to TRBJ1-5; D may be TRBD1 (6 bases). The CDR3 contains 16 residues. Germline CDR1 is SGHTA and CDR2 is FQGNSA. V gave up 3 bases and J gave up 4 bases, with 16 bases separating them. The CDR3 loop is CASSLITGIGNQPQHF. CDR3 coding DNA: TGTGCCAGCAGCTTGATCACAGGGATAGGGAATCAGCCCCAGCATTTT.

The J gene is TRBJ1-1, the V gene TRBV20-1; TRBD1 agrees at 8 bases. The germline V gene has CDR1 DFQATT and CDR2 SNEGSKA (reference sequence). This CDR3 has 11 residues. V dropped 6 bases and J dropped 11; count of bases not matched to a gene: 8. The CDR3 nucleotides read TGCAGTGCGCAACAGGGGGGGGATGCTTTCTTT. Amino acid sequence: CSAQQGGDAFF.

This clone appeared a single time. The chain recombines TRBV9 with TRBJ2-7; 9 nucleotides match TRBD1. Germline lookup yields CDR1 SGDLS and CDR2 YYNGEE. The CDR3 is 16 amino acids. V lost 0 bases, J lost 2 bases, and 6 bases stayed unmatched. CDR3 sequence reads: CASSVGTGTGTYEQYF. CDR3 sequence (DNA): TGTGCCAGCAGCGTAGGAACCGGGACAGGGACCTACGAGCAGTACTTC. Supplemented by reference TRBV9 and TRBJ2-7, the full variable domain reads DSGVTQTPKHLITATGQRVTLRCSPRSGDLSVYWYQQSLDQGLQFLIQYYNGEERAKGNILERFSAQQFPDLHSELNLSSLELGDSALYFCASSVGTGTGTYEQYFGPGTRLTVT.